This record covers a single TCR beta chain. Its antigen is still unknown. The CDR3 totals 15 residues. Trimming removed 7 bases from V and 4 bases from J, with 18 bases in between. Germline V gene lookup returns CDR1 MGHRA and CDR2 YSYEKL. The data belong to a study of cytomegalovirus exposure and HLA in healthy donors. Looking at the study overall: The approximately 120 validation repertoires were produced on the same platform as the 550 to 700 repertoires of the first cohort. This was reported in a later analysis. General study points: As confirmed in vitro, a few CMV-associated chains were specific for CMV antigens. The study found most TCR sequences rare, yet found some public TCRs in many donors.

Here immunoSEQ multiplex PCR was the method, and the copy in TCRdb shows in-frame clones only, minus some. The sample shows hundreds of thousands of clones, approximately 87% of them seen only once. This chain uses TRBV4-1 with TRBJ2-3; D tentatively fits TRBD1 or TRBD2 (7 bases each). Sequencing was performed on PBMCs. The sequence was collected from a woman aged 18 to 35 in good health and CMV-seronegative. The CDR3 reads CASTPLGGGPDTQYF. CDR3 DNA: TGCGCCAGCACCCCTTTGGGAGGGGGCCCAGATACGCAGTATTTT.